This TCR beta chain derives from a study of OX40 agonist ivuxolimab in advanced cancers. Study-level points and caveats: Expansion of clones was among the lowest in partial responders at 0.1-3.0 mg/kg.

About this clone itself: The antigen is undetermined.

CDR3 length: 15 residues. Trimming left V 1 base short and J 2 bases short, with 12 bases between. Germline CDR1 is SEHNR and CDR2 is FQNEAQ (reference sequence). Assay: immunoSEQ multiplex PCR; the TCRdb copy retains only in-frame clones and omits some. The table shows about 45,000 clones, with about nine tenths occurring only once. The chain has TRBV7-9 and TRBJ2-7; D is perhaps TRBD2 (5 bases). Sample: CD4+ or CD8+ T cells sorted from blood, taken in a trial of the OX40 agonist ivuxolimab. This receptor was taken from an adult with an advanced solid tumor such as melanoma, head and neck, liver or kidney cancer. The CDR3 region is CASSLEAGSTYEQYF. For the CDR3, the DNA is TGTGCCAGCAGCTTAGAGGCGGGCTCGACCTACGAGCAGTACTTC.